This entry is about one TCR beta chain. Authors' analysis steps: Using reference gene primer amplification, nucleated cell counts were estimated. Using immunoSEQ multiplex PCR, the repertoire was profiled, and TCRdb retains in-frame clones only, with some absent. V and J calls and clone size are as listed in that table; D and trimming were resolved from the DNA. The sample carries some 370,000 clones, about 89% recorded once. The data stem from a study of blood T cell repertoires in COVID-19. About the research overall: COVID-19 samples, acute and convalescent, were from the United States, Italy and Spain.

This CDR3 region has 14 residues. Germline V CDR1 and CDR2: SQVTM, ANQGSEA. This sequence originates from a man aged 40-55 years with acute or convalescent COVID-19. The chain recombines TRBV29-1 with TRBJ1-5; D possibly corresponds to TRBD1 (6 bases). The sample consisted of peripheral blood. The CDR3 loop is CTPGGAHSNQPQHF. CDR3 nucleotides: TGCACCCCCGGGGGGGCTCATAGCAATCAGCCCCAGCATTTT.